A single sample is the source of the 9 T cell receptor beta chains below, sequenced in a study of T cells expressing NK-cell markers. TCRdb reprocessed the 5' RACE reads and stores each CDR3 protein as one record, lacking DNA. The sample includes about 160,000 distinct CDR3 sequences. Sequencing was done on a sample of blood T cells: a sorted CD56 or NKG2C T cell subset, CD4+ or CD8+ T cells, or bulk PBMC T cells (not recorded which). These receptors all come from a woman aged 18 to 75 in good health.

This rearrangement joins TRBV7-2 to TRBJ2-7; TCRdb outputs TRBD1, but without DNA this stays unchecked. The CDR3 consists of 14 residues. The V gene's germline CDR1 is SGHTA and CDR2 FQGNSA. Here the CDR3 reads CASSLTLRDYEQYF.

CDR3 protein: CATSPMRGTGGYTF. The V call is TRBV15, the J call TRBJ1-2; lacking DNA, the TRBD1 call made by TCRdb goes unchecked. The CDR3 has 14 amino acids. The V gene's germline CDR1 is LNHNV and CDR2 YYDKDF (reference sequence).

The V and J genes are TRBV5-1 and TRBJ2-7; the D call of TRBD1 rests on TCRdb alone, since no DNA is present to check it. The CDR3 is 13 amino acids. Germline assignment: CDR1 SGHRS and CDR2 YFSETQ. The CDR3 region is CASSLTSGVEQYF.

The V and J genes are TRBV20-1 and TRBJ1-4; TCRdb gives TRBD1 as the D gene, but with no DNA this cannot be confirmed. This CDR3 has 16 amino acids. The germline V gene has CDR1 DFQATT and CDR2 SNEGSKA (reference sequence). The CDR3 region is CSASIPGRGQGEKLFF.

The CDR3 here is CASSGREPNEQFF. This chain links TRBV11-3 with TRBJ2-1; TCRdb designates TRBD2, a call that cannot be tested without DNA. The CDR3 totals 13 residues. Germline CDR1 SGHNT, CDR2 YENEEA.

This chain joins TRBV20-1 and TRBJ2-7. CDR1 is DFQATT, CDR2 SNEGSKA, per germline (reference sequence). The CDR3 runs to 14 residues. CDR3 sequence: CSASEVQGAYEQYF.

V usage is TRBV7-2 and J usage is TRBJ2-5; lacking DNA, the TRBD1 call made by TCRdb goes unchecked. This CDR3 comprises 14 residues. Germline CDR1 is SGHTA and CDR2 is FQGNSA. The CDR3 sequence: CASSLGLDQETQYF.

The chain employs TRBV3-1 and TRBJ2-3; TCRdb lists TRBD1, though no DNA is available to test this call. The CDR3 extends over 16 amino acids. In germline, CDR1 is LGHDT, CDR2 YNNKEL (reference sequence). CDR3 amino acids: CASSPTGALSTDTQYF.

The chain joins TRBV5-5 to TRBJ1-3; lacking DNA, the TRBD1 call made by TCRdb goes unchecked. From germline, CDR1 is SGHKS and CDR2 YYEKEE (reference sequence). The CDR3 totals 15 residues. The CDR3 region is CASSLTGGEGNTIYF. Variable domain in full (rest from reference TRBV5-5 and TRBJ1-3): DAGVTQSPTHLIKTRGQQVTLRCSPISGHKSVSWYQQVLGQGPQFIFQYYEKEERGRGNFPDRFSARQFPNYSSELNVNALLLGDSALYLCASSLTGGEGNTIYFGEGSWLTVV.